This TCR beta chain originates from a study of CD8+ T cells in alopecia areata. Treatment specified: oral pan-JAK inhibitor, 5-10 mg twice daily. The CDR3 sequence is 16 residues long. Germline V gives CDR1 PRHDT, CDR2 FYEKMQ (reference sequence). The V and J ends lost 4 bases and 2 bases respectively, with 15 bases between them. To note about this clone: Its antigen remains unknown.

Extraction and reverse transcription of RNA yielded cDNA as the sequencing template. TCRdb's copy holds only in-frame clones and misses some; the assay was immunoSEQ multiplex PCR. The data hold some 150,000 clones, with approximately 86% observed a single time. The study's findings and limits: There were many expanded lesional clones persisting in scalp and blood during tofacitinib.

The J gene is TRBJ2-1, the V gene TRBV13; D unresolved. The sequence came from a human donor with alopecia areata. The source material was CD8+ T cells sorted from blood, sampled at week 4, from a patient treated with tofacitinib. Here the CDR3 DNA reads TGTGCCAGCAGCTCCCGAGAGCGCCTTACCTACAATGAGCAGTTCTTC. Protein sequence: CASSSRERLTYNEQFF.